The 27 T cell receptor beta chains reported below all come from one sample, sequenced in a study of blood T cell repertoires in COVID-19. TCRdb keeps only in-frame clones here, not all; method: immunoSEQ multiplex PCR. The sample yields more than 250,000 clones, over 75% seen once. The sequencing input was PBMCs or T cells enriched from blood (not recorded which). These receptors originate from a woman younger than 35 who had recovered from COVID-19.

The chain carries TRBV11-3 and TRBJ2-5; maybe TRBD1 (7 bases). Germline assignment: CDR1 SGHNT and CDR2 YENEEA. The CDR3 runs to 13 residues. V lost 4 bases to trimming and J lost 5 bases, with 11 bases between them. The CDR3 DNA is TGTGCCAGCAGCTCGACAGGGAGGGAGACCCAGTACTTC. Encoded protein: CASSSTGRETQYF.

The genes are TRBV19 and TRBJ1-1; TRBD1 is a possible D gene (6 bases). From germline, CDR1 is LNHDA and CDR2 SQIVND (reference sequence). This CDR3 is built from 15 residues. Trimming took off 6 bases at V and 3 bases at J, with 17 bases between the two ends. DNA of the CDR3: TGTGCCAGTAGCCAAGGGGGAGGGTACGACACTGAAGCTTTCTTT. It is translated as CASSQGGGYDTEAFF.

J is TRBJ2-7 and V is TRBV2; 12 positions match TRBD2. V was pared by 7 bases and J by 7 bases, with 5 bases of the junction left unmatched. Per the germline V gene, CDR1 is SNHLY and CDR2 is FYNNEI. This CDR3 comprises 13 residues. CDR3 DNA: TGTGCCAGCACTAGCGGGAGGGCCCGGGAGCAGTACTTC. This encodes CASTSGRAREQYF.

J is TRBJ1-5 and V is TRBV2, with 7 nucleotides matching TRBD1. Trimming at V came to 6 bases and at J to 5 bases, leaving 7 bases not matched to a gene. Germline loops: CDR1 SNHLY, CDR2 FYNNEI. The CDR3 runs to 14 residues. The CDR3 region is CASRGDSLHQPQHF. The CDR3 DNA follows: TGTGCCAGCAGAGGGGACAGTCTCCATCAGCCCCAGCATTTT.

On this clone itself: The same CDR3 can be traced to other DNA sequences in this sample. The rearrangement links TRBV5-1 to TRBJ1-1, with 7 bases matching TRBD1. V gave up 4 bases and J gave up 2 bases; unmatched junction bases: 5. This CDR3 has 14 residues. Germline lookup yields CDR1 SGHRS and CDR2 YFSETQ. The CDR3 protein is CASSLGTVNTEAFF. CDR3 DNA sequence: TGCGCCAGCAGCCTGGGGACAGTTAACACTGAAGCTTTCTTT.

V is TRBV19 and J is TRBJ1-1; weak D call: TRBD1 (5 bases). CDR3 length: 14 amino acids. Per the germline V gene, CDR1 is LNHDA and CDR2 is SQIVND (reference sequence). Trimming left V 6 bases short and J 0 bases short, with 11 bases between. CDR3 nucleotide sequence: TGTGCCAGTAGCCCGGACATTATGAACACTGAAGCTTTCTTT. Translated: CASSPDIMNTEAFF. The full variable domain, its missing parts supplied by reference TRBV19 and TRBJ1-1, is DGGITQSPKYLFRKEGQNVTLSCEQNLNHDAMYWYRQDPGQGLRLIYYSQIVNDFQKGDIAEGYSVSREKKESFPLTVTSAQKNPTAFYLCASSPDIMNTEAFFGQGTRLTVV.

The chain is built from TRBV11-3 and TRBJ1-6; D not certain. CDR3 length: 13 amino acids. The germline V and J ends were trimmed by 0 bases and 7 bases, with 4 bases remaining between them. The germline V gene encodes CDR1 SGHNT and CDR2 YENEEA. This CDR3 is CASSLDINSPLHF. DNA for the CDR3: TGTGCCAGCAGCTTAGACATCAATTCACCCCTCCACTTT.

The CDR3 reads CAWSADRTSSGTGELFF. CDR3 coding DNA: TGTGCCTGGAGCGCAGACCGGACTAGCTCTGGCACCGGGGAGCTGTTTTTT. The chain recombines TRBV30 with TRBJ2-2, with 8 bases identical to TRBD2. CDR1 is GTSNPN and CDR2 is SVGIG in the germline V gene (reference sequence). This CDR3 has 17 amino acids. V trimming: 3 bases; J trimming: 4 bases; junction bases outside the gene matches: 13.

The chain joins TRBV30 to TRBJ2-1; possibly TRBD2 for D (6 bases). V gave up 4 bases and J gave up 4 bases, with 14 bases separating them. CDR1 and CDR2 from the germline V gene are GTSNPN and SVGIG (reference sequence). The CDR3 loop spans 14 amino acids. CDR3 nucleotide sequence: TGTGCCTGGAAGCGGGCGGGACCATACAATGAGCAGTTCTTC. Translating gives CAWKRAGPYNEQFF.

The chain combines TRBV2 with TRBJ1-1, with a possible D match to TRBD1 (6 bases). From germline, CDR1 is SNHLY and CDR2 FYNNEI. The CDR3 has 14 amino acids. The V gene lost 6 bases and the J gene lost 0 bases, with 11 bases spanning the gap. CDR3 sequence: CASSTGFVNTEAFF. CDR3 DNA sequence: TGTGCCAGCAGCACAGGGTTCGTGAACACTGAAGCTTTCTTT.

The gene calls are TRBV16 and TRBJ1-1, with 7 bases identical to TRBD1. This CDR3 contains 14 residues. Unmatched junction bases numbered 8, after V lost 7 bases and J lost 3 bases. Germline V gene sequence: CDR1 KGHSY, CDR2 FQNENV. This chain's CDR3 is CASIPEGAYTEAFF. For the CDR3, the DNA is TGTGCCAGCATACCGGAGGGGGCCTACACTGAAGCTTTCTTT.

In the case of this clone: An end of the junction does not agree with germline; a read error may underlie this. The chain couples TRBV5-1 to TRBJ1-1; D possibly corresponds to TRBD1 (5 bases). The germline gives CDR1 SGHRS, CDR2 YFSETQ. The CDR3 is 15 residues long. CDR3 region: CASSPVAGGNSEAFF. The CDR3 DNA reads TGCGCCAGCAGCCCTGTCGCGGGGGGGAACTCTGAAGCTTTCTTT. Full variable domain (missing parts from reference TRBV5-1 and TRBJ1-1): KAGVTQTPRYLIKTRGQQVTLSCSPISGHRSVSWYQQTPGQGLQFLFEYFSETQRNKGNFPGRFSGRQFSNSRSEMNVSTLELGDSALYLCASSPVAGGNSEAFFGQGTRLTVV.

Of note for this clone: This sample also contains other DNA sequences that code for the same CDR3. The chain's CDR3 is CSAPVYNEQFF. The DNA of the CDR3 is TGCAGTGCACCGGTCTACAATGAGCAGTTCTTC. The chain uses TRBV20-1 and TRBJ2-1; no reliable D call. Trimming shortened V by 6 bases and J by 3 bases, and 6 bases separated the two germline ends. The CDR3 runs 11 residues. Germline V gene sequence: CDR1 DFQATT, CDR2 SNEGSKA (reference sequence).

The chain recombines TRBV30 with TRBJ1-4; D unresolved. This CDR3 is 14 amino acids long. Germline CDR1 GTSNPN, CDR2 SVGIG (reference sequence). The ends were cut back, 7 bases at V and 0 bases at J, with 12 bases in the middle. CDR3 in amino acids: CAYQQLSTNEKLFF. In DNA, the CDR3 is TGTGCCTATCAACAGCTCTCAACTAATGAAAAACTGTTTTTT.

The CDR3 sequence: CSVALSSGSLDEQFF. The CDR3, as DNA: TGCAGCGTTGCCCTATCTAGCGGGAGTTTGGATGAGCAGTTCTTC. V gene TRBV29-1 combines with J gene TRBJ2-1, with 10 bases identical to TRBD2. This CDR3 region has 15 residues. V gave up 4 bases and J gave up 8 bases; unmatched junction bases: 11. Germline lookup yields CDR1 SQVTM and CDR2 ANQGSEA.

The chain is built from TRBV3-1 (or the pseudogene TRBV3-2) and TRBJ1-2; no definite D call. V lost 6 bases and J 0 bases, leaving 8 bases between the germline ends. This CDR3 is 13 amino acids long. From germline, CDR1 is LGHDT and CDR2 YNNKEL (reference sequence). CDR3 sequence: CASRRNSNYGYTF. In nucleotides, the CDR3 is TGTGCCAGCAGGCGAAATTCTAACTATGGCTACACCTTC.

This clone appeared many times. This chain joins TRBV7-9 and TRBJ2-7, with 9 bases identical to TRBD1. Germline CDR1 reads SEHNR; CDR2 reads FQNEAQ (reference sequence). The CDR3 contains 17 residues. V lost 5 bases, J lost 3 bases, and 14 bases stayed unmatched. The CDR3 DNA reads as TGTGCCAGCAGCCCCCCAATACCGGGACAGGGTGGCTACGAGCAGTACTTC. Protein product: CASSPPIPGQGGYEQYF.

The rearrangement joins TRBV5-1 to TRBJ1-3, with TRBD1 as a possible D gene (5 bases). V was shortened by 4 bases and J by 4 bases, with 15 bases between the two germline ends. Germline assignment: CDR1 SGHRS and CDR2 YFSETQ. This CDR3 is 15 amino acids long. CDR3 nucleotide sequence: TGCGCCAGCAGCCCGTTTGGCGGGGACGGAAACACCATATATTTT. Protein product: CASSPFGGDGNTIYF.

The V call is TRBV7-9, the J call TRBJ2-3; D uncertain. Germline-derived CDR1 and CDR2 are SEHNR and FQNEAQ (reference sequence). This CDR3 has 15 amino acids. V was trimmed by 2 bases and J by 2 bases, leaving 11 bases between them. This chain's CDR3 is CASSLTLVHTDTQYF. The DNA of the CDR3 is TGTGCCAGCAGCTTAACGTTAGTTCACACAGATACGCAGTATTTT. Full variable domain (missing parts from reference TRBV7-9 and TRBJ2-3): DTGVSQNPRHKITKRGQNVTFRCDPISEHNRLYWYRQTLGQGPEFLTYFQNEAQLEKSRLLSDRFSAERPKGSFSTLEIQRTEQGDSAMYLCASSLTLVHTDTQYFGPGTRLTVL.

The rearrangement joins TRBV19 to TRBJ1-2; 8 bases map to TRBD1. Germline values: CDR1 LNHDA, CDR2 SQIVND (reference sequence). This CDR3 contains 16 residues. J lost 5 bases, V lost 5 bases, and 13 bases had no gene match. CDR3 bases: TGTGCCAGTAGTCCCCCCCCGCAGGGGGCTATTTATGGCTACACCTTC. Translated: CASSPPPQGAIYGYTF. The entire variable domain, with the rest obtained from reference TRBV19 and TRBJ1-2, is as follows: DGGITQSPKYLFRKEGQNVTLSCEQNLNHDAMYWYRQDPGQGLRLIYYSQIVNDFQKGDIAEGYSVSREKKESFPLTVTSAQKNPTAFYLCASSPPPQGAIYGYTFGSGTRLTVV.

The V gene is TRBV24-1, the J gene TRBJ2-7, with 8 bases fitting TRBD1. Germline CDR1 is KGHDR and CDR2 is SFDVKD. The CDR3 is 13 residues long. The trim removed 3 bases at V and 4 bases at J, leaving 1 base unmatched. CDR3 nucleotides: TGTGCCACCAGTGATCGACAGGGGTACGAGCAGTACTTC. It encodes CATSDRQGYEQYF.

This chain uses TRBV10-2 with TRBJ2-5, with 8 nucleotides matching TRBD2. The germline gives CDR1 WSHSY, CDR2 SAAADI. The V and J ends lost 5 bases and 4 bases, in that order; junction bases with no gene match: 6. This CDR3 is built from 14 residues. CDR3 bases: TGCGCCAGCAGTATTCGGGGGGGCCGAGAGACCCAGTACTTC. As protein: CASSIRGGRETQYF.

About this clone: Other DNA variants within this sample encode the same CDR3. This chain connects TRBV5-4 to TRBJ1-2; the D gene is possibly TRBD1 (6 bases). V lost 2 bases, J lost 3 bases, and 8 bases lay in between. The CDR3 has 13 residues. Germline CDR1 reads SGHNT; CDR2 reads YYREEE (reference sequence). CDR3 protein: CASSFSGDYGYTF. CDR3 DNA: TGTGCCAGCAGCTTTTCAGGGGACTATGGCTACACCTTC.

The chain carries TRBV2 and TRBJ1-4; no clear D gene. V lost 6 bases and J 4 bases, leaving 9 bases between the germline ends. CDR1 SNHLY and CDR2 FYNNEI come from the germline V gene. The CDR3 runs 13 residues. The CDR3 nucleotides are TGTGCCAGCAGCCGGGGAATTAATGAAAAACTGTTTTTT. Translated: CASSRGINEKLFF.

The rearrangement uses TRBV28 and TRBJ2-7; TRBD1 matches at 10 bases. The CDR3 consists of 16 residues. The trim removed 6 bases at V and 4 bases at J, leaving 12 bases unmatched. Germline values: CDR1 MDHEN, CDR2 SYDVKM. The CDR3 nucleotides read TGTGCCAGCAGACCAACCCGGGACAGGGGAGGTTACGAGCAGTACTTC. This codes for CASRPTRDRGGYEQYF.

The genes are TRBV19 and TRBJ2-7; the match to TRBD1 covers 7 bases. This CDR3 is 13 amino acids long. The germline V gene encodes CDR1 LNHDA and CDR2 SQIVND (reference sequence). V shed 6 bases and J 5 bases; nucleotides not matched to a gene: 7. CDR3 sequence: CASSWTGRDEQYF. DNA for the CDR3: TGTGCCAGTAGCTGGACAGGCCGGGACGAGCAGTACTTC.

The J gene is TRBJ1-3, the V gene TRBV28, with unresolved D. Trimming left V 8 bases short and J 6 bases short, with 14 bases between. This CDR3 spans 13 amino acids. The germline gives CDR1 MDHEN, CDR2 SYDVKM. The CDR3 DNA sequence: TGTGCCAGCTACGAGACACCGAAAAACACCATATATTTT. It specifies CASYETPKNTIYF.